These 3 T cell receptor beta chains originate from one sample sequenced in a study of healthy donors' naive CD4 and CD8 T cells. Starting from approximately 500 ng of total RNA, TCR libraries were made with linear amplification. A single record per CDR3 protein comes from TCRdb applying MiXCR to the reads. The sample lists 150,000 to 200,000 distinct CDR3 sequences, 65% to 75% seen once, with 2% to 2.5% in the top ten. The source material was naive CD4+ and CD8+ T cells sorted from blood, pooled from several donors. The receptors here all came from a pool of human donors in good health; the sample pools cells from several healthy donors.

The chain employs TRBV6-2 or TRBV6-3 and TRBJ1-1, with D maybe TRBD1 (5 bases). This CDR3 region has 15 residues. Germline lookup yields CDR1 MNHEY and CDR2 SVGEGT. Trimming removed 3 bases from V and 1 base from J, with 12 bases in between. In DNA form, the CDR3 reads TGTGCCAGCAGTTATCAGGGCCTTGGGAACACTGAAGCTTTCTTT. This codes for CASSYQGLGNTEAFF.

The chain couples TRBV11-2 to TRBJ2-1, with 10 positions matching TRBD2. From germline, CDR1 is SGHAT and CDR2 FQNNGV. CDR3 length equals 19 residues. V was clipped by 4 bases and J by 7 bases; unmatched bases: 19. The CDR3 loop is CASSWGPSGSLNIANEQFF. CDR3 nucleotide sequence: TGTGCCAGCAGCTGGGGCCCTAGCGGGAGCCTTAATATCGCGAATGAGCAGTTCTTC.

The chain combines TRBV6-1 with TRBJ1-5; 8 bases are shared with TRBD1. The CDR3 loop spans 15 amino acids. V was pared by 6 bases and J by 6 bases, with 10 bases of the junction left unmatched. Germline V gene sequence: CDR1 MNHNS, CDR2 SASEGT. CDR3 sequence (DNA): TGTGCCAGCAGCCTAGGACAGGGACGGCCTCAGCCCCAGCATTTT. Translating gives CASSLGQGRPQPQHF.